A single sample is the source of the 27 T cell receptor beta chains below, sequenced in a study of T cells after yellow fever vaccination. TCRdb fed the 5' RACE reads into MiXCR, producing one record per CDR3 protein. The table shows just under 600,000 distinct CDR3 sequences, with around an eighth occurring only once. The input for sequencing was PBMCs, taken on the day of the yellow fever booster vaccination. The receptors originated from a man aged 25 to 45 who received the YFV17D yellow fever vaccine.

The rearrangement links TRBV6-2 or TRBV6-3 to TRBJ2-4; D is undetermined. Per the germline V gene, CDR1 is MNHEY and CDR2 is SVGEGT. CDR3 length equals 12 residues. Trimming shortened V by 6 bases and J by 6 bases, and 9 bases separated the two germline ends. CDR3 amino acids: CASSLNRNIQYF. The DNA for the CDR3 is TGTGCCAGCAGCCTTAACCGAAACATTCAGTACTTC.

The chain joins TRBV14 to TRBJ1-6, with D uncertain. The CDR3 has 16 amino acids. Trimming took 0 bases from V and 5 from J, leaving 11 bases between them. Per germline, CDR1 SGHDN and CDR2 FVKESK. CDR3 in DNA: TGTGCCAGCAGCCAAGATCTGCTATATAATAATTCACCCCTCCACTTT. This gives the protein CASSQDLLYNNSPLHF.

This clonotype was detected only a few times. CDR3 nucleotides: TGTGCCAGCAGTCCTGGGACAGGGGGCCTGAATGAGCAGTTCTTC. Encoded protein: CASSPGTGGLNEQFF. The V and J genes are TRBV27 and TRBJ2-1; 12 nucleotides match TRBD1. The CDR3 covers 15 residues. The germline V gene encodes CDR1 MNHEY and CDR2 SMNVEV (reference sequence). V dropped 5 bases and J dropped 7; count of bases not matched to a gene: 6.

V is TRBV27 and J is TRBJ2-7; 10 bases align to TRBD2. The CDR3 covers 15 residues. Germline values: CDR1 MNHEY, CDR2 SMNVEV (reference sequence). V was clipped by 8 bases and J by 1 base; unmatched bases: 8. The CDR3 DNA is TGTGCCAGCTTTGGGCTAGCGGGAGAATCCTACGAGCAGTACTTC. Protein: CASFGLAGESYEQYF.

This clonotype was observed a handful of times. The chain recombines TRBV30 with TRBJ2-5, with 9 bases aligning to TRBD1. The germline CDR1 and CDR2 sequences are GTSNPN and SVGIG (reference sequence). Trimming took 4 bases from V and 4 from J; bases not matched to a gene: 7. This CDR3 has 14 amino acids. The CDR3 nucleotides read TGTGCCTGGACTAAGGGACAGGGAATAGAGACCCAGTACTTC. Translation gives CAWTKGQGIETQYF.

The V gene is TRBV12-3 or TRBV12-4, the J gene TRBJ2-3, with TRBD2 matching 12 bases. J lost 4 bases, V lost 4 bases, and 6 bases had no gene match. This CDR3 region has 16 residues. CDR3 DNA sequence: TGTGCCAGCAGTTCACTAGCGGGAGGTTTCCCAGATACGCAGTATTTT. The encoded protein is CASSSLAGGFPDTQYF.

V gene TRBV5-4 combines with J gene TRBJ2-6, with 10 bases fitting TRBD1. CDR1 SGHNT and CDR2 YYREEE come from the germline V gene (reference sequence). V gave up 9 bases and J gave up 2 bases; unmatched junction bases: 8. The CDR3 is 16 residues long. The chain's CDR3 is CATSGTGATGANVLTF. The CDR3 coding sequence is TGTGCCACTTCCGGGACAGGGGCCACTGGGGCCAACGTCCTGACTTTC.

This clonotype came up a few times. V is TRBV2 and J is TRBJ2-1; D possibly corresponds to TRBD2 (6 bases). CDR1 and CDR2 from the germline V gene are SNHLY and FYNNEI. V lost 4 bases and J 2 bases, leaving 12 bases between the germline ends. This CDR3 contains 15 residues. The CDR3 nucleotides are TGTGCCAGCAGTGGGTCTAGCGAGACCTACAATGAGCAGTTCTTC. Its translation: CASSGSSETYNEQFF.

This clonotype has more than one count but fewer than ten. V usage is TRBV7-2 and J usage is TRBJ2-2, with D unclear. Deletions cut 5 bases from V and 4 bases from J, with 17 bases between. CDR3 size: 16 residues. Per the germline V gene, CDR1 is SGHTA and CDR2 is FQGNSA. CDR3 sequence reads: CASSPLRLASTGELFF. The CDR3 region has the DNA TGTGCCAGCAGCCCCCTCCGGCTGGCATCCACCGGGGAGCTGTTTTTT.

This chain links TRBV19 with TRBJ2-5; D ambiguous. Per the germline V gene, CDR1 is LNHDA and CDR2 is SQIVND (reference sequence). V gave up 4 bases and J gave up 9 bases, with 15 bases separating them. This CDR3 comprises 13 residues. The CDR3 spells CASSNGRYQAQYF. The CDR3 DNA follows: TGTGCCAGTAGTAATGGCAGGTATCAGGCCCAGTACTTC. Together with reference TRBV19 and TRBJ2-5, the CDR3 gives the full variable domain: DGGITQSPKYLFRKEGQNVTLSCEQNLNHDAMYWYRQDPGQGLRLIYYSQIVNDFQKGDIAEGYSVSREKKESFPLTVTSAQKNPTAFYLCASSNGRYQAQYFGPGTRLLVL.

The chain links TRBV5-1 to TRBJ2-3, with TRBD1 identical over 10 bases. The CDR3 consists of 14 residues. The germline CDR1 and CDR2 sequences are SGHRS and YFSETQ. The junction had 9 bases not matched to a gene; V was cut back by 0 bases and J by 14 bases. CDR3 protein: CASSLVPGQGEVYF. The CDR3 DNA sequence: TGCGCCAGCAGCTTGGTCCCCGGACAGGGGGAGGTGTATTTT.

This chain links TRBV5-1 with TRBJ2-3; 9 bases are a match to TRBD1. The CDR3 length is 13 residues. J lost 6 bases, V lost 5 bases, and 4 bases had no gene match. Germline V CDR1 and CDR2: SGHRS, YFSETQ. The CDR3 reads CASSRDRVDTQYF. The DNA for the CDR3 is TGCGCCAGCAGTAGGGACAGGGTGGATACGCAGTATTTT.

The genes are TRBV20-1 and TRBJ2-3, with 8 bases matching TRBD2. After removal of 3 bases from V and 0 bases from J, the junction contained 14 bases not matched to a gene. The CDR3 totals 18 residues. Germline V gene lookup returns CDR1 DFQATT and CDR2 SNEGSKA (reference sequence). For the CDR3, the DNA is TGCAGTGCTAGTACCTATTTACTAGCGGTTGTTAGCACAGATACGCAGTATTTT. It encodes CSASTYLLAVVSTDTQYF.

This clonotype was observed at least ten times. This chain uses TRBV5-1 with TRBJ2-2, with no clear D. With 0 bases removed from V and 4 bases from J, the gap between germline ends came to 7 bases. This CDR3 has 14 amino acids. Germline CDR1 SGHRS, CDR2 YFSETQ. This CDR3 is CASSLAVSTGELFF. The CDR3 coding sequence is TGCGCCAGCAGCTTGGCGGTGAGCACCGGGGAGCTGTTTTTT.

This clonotype showed up just a few times. This chain links TRBV3-1 with TRBJ1-1; D gene unclear. V lost 7 bases to trimming and J lost 4 bases, with 10 bases between them. There are 12 residues in the CDR3. Germline CDR1 is LGHDT and CDR2 is YNNKEL (reference sequence). The CDR3 here is CASTEPGTEAFF. For the CDR3, the DNA is TGTGCCAGCACCGAACCGGGCACTGAAGCTTTCTTT.

The chain uses TRBV7-9 and TRBJ2-3; no firm D call. The V end was cut by 1 base, the J end by 2 bases, with 10 bases between. This CDR3 has 15 amino acids. CDR1 and CDR2 (germline): SEHNR, FQNEAQ (reference sequence). CDR3 loop: CASSLVVNPTDTQYF. In DNA, the CDR3 is TGTGCCAGCAGCTTAGTTGTTAACCCCACAGATACGCAGTATTTT. Full variable domain (remainder filled in from reference TRBV7-9 and TRBJ2-3): DTGVSQNPRHKITKRGQNVTFRCDPISEHNRLYWYRQTLGQGPEFLTYFQNEAQLEKSRLLSDRFSAERPKGSFSTLEIQRTEQGDSAMYLCASSLVVNPTDTQYFGPGTRLTVL.

The rearrangement uses TRBV20-1 and TRBJ2-7; possible D gene TRBD2, 5 bases. The CDR3 has 14 amino acids. Germline V gene lookup returns CDR1 DFQATT and CDR2 SNEGSKA (reference sequence). V lost 3 bases to trimming and J lost 5 bases, with 17 bases between them. This CDR3 reads CSARSQLRGHEQYF. CDR3 DNA: TGCAGTGCTAGGTCGCAGCTCCGGGGTCACGAGCAGTACTTC.

The chain is built from TRBV7-3 and TRBJ2-3; maybe TRBD1 (6 bases). Trimming removed 1 base from V and 6 bases from J, with 17 bases in between. Germline-derived CDR1 and CDR2 are SGHTA and FQGTGA. The CDR3 has 16 amino acids. CDR3 residues: CASSLSGSQGRDTQYF. The CDR3 bases are TGTGCCAGCAGCTTAAGTGGGAGCCAGGGGCGGGATACGCAGTATTTT.

V gene TRBV6-2 or TRBV6-3 combines with J gene TRBJ2-1; D unclear. The CDR3 spans 16 residues. V lost 7 bases and J lost 6, with 22 bases in between. Germline V CDR1 and CDR2: MNHEY, SVGEGT. CDR3 residues: CASISGRAGSSNEQFF. The CDR3 nucleotides are TGTGCCAGCATCTCCGGTAGGGCAGGTTCTAGCAATGAGCAGTTCTTC.

V gene TRBV27 combines with J gene TRBJ2-1; tentatively, D is TRBD2 (5 bases). V lost 10 bases to trimming and J lost 2 bases, with 15 bases between them. CDR1 is MNHEY and CDR2 is SMNVEV in the germline V gene (reference sequence). The CDR3 sequence is 14 residues long. CDR3 in amino acids: CATHASRPYNEQFF. The CDR3 DNA is TGTGCCACCCACGCTAGCCGACCCTACAATGAGCAGTTCTTC.

The chain is built from TRBV5-1 and TRBJ2-3, with D tentatively TRBD2 (6 bases). CDR3 size: 17 residues. The germline V gene has CDR1 SGHRS and CDR2 YFSETQ. Trimming took 3 bases from V and 1 from J, leaving 18 bases between them. The CDR3 spells CASSSNPLASGTDTQYF. The DNA for the CDR3 is TGCGCCAGCAGCTCCAACCCTCTAGCGTCAGGCACAGATACGCAGTATTTT.

This clonotype was counted only a few times. The rearrangement uses TRBV3-1 and TRBJ2-1; D is unresolved. V lost 2 bases, J lost 5 bases, and 7 bases lay in between. The CDR3 sequence is 13 residues long. Germline V gene lookup returns CDR1 LGHDT and CDR2 YNNKEL (reference sequence). CDR3 amino acids: CASSQSWDNEQFF. The CDR3 DNA reads TGTGCCAGCAGCCAATCCTGGGACAATGAGCAGTTCTTC.

The chain recombines TRBV25-1 with TRBJ1-1; tentatively, D is TRBD1 (5 bases). Germline CDR1 is MGHDK and CDR2 is SYGVNS. The CDR3 extends over 14 amino acids. The V end lost 6 bases, the J end lost 5 bases, and 16 bases lay between the germline ends. CDR3: CASSATGGETEAFF. The DNA of the CDR3 is TGTGCCAGCAGCGCAACGGGGGGGGAGACTGAAGCTTTCTTT.

The rearrangement joins TRBV5-1 to TRBJ1-2; unclear D gene. Between the trimmed V and J ends, which lost 0 bases and 7 bases, there was a span of 13 bases. Germline V gene lookup returns CDR1 SGHRS and CDR2 YFSETQ. The CDR3 covers 14 residues. This CDR3 is CASSLAQAGGGYTF. The CDR3 DNA is TGCGCCAGCAGCTTGGCCCAGGCCGGAGGTGGCTACACCTTC.

This clonotype was seen more than once but under ten times. The genes are TRBV15 and TRBJ2-3; D perhaps matches TRBD1 (5 bases). Germline CDR1 and CDR2: LNHNV and YYDKDF (reference sequence). Trimming removed 5 bases at V and 2 bases at J, with 17 bases between. This CDR3 spans 16 amino acids. CDR3 in DNA: TGTGCCACCAGCGGCCAGGGTCTTTTTTTCACAGATACGCAGTATTTT. This translates into CATSGQGLFFTDTQYF.

This clonotype was seen only a few times. This chain uses TRBV6-1 with TRBJ2-3; the match to TRBD2 covers 8 bases. The CDR3 is 18 amino acids. Trimming removed 2 bases from V and 0 bases from J; junction bases left unmatched: 10. Germline values: CDR1 MNHNS, CDR2 SASEGT. The CDR3 region has the DNA TGTGCCAGCAGTGAAAACTCCGGGAGGGCCCCTAGCACAGATACGCAGTATTTT. This translates into CASSENSGRAPSTDTQYF.

This clonotype was counted only a few times. The chain uses TRBV20-1 and TRBJ2-3, with D possibly being TRBD1 or TRBD2 (5 bases each). V was shortened by 6 bases and J by 6 bases, with 13 bases between the two germline ends. The CDR3 length is 12 residues. Germline V gene lookup returns CDR1 DFQATT and CDR2 SNEGSKA (reference sequence). The CDR3 loop is CSAKPWGDTQYF. CDR3 nucleotides: TGCAGTGCCAAACCGTGGGGGGATACGCAGTATTTT.